This section outlines one TCR beta chain sequence together with its context. Distinct nucleotide sequences in the sample also encode this CDR3. Repertoires were generated with immunoSEQ multiplex PCR, while TCRdb's copy carries only in-frame clones and drops some. Of some 260,000 clones in the sample, about nine tenths were seen once. This specimen comes from a study of blood T cell repertoires in COVID-19. Study information: The origin of the acute and convalescent COVID-19 samples was the United States, Italy and Spain. PBMCs, B-cell-depleted T cells, or T cells provided the cDNA or gDNA that made up the material.

Those enrolled, adults aged about 18 to 89 years, came from some 25 US areas. Trimming left V 3 bases short and J 1 base short, with 6 bases between. The CDR3 is 13 amino acids. The receptor's source is a woman aged 18-35 years who had recovered from COVID-19. This chain uses TRBV12-3 or TRBV12-4 with TRBJ1-1, with D hard to call. Sequences were obtained from PBMCs or T cells enriched from blood (not recorded which). The CDR3 protein is CASSFGRNTEAFF. The CDR3 nucleotides read TGTGCCAGCAGTTTTGGGAGGAACACTGAAGCTTTCTTT.